These 28 T cell receptor beta chains were sequenced from one sample in a study of blood T cells in healthy people across ages. Alongside a J-beta primer mix, a sample-barcoded 5' primer served in a second PCR lasting about 7 to 11 cycles. Each CDR3 protein gets one entry after TCRdb re-called the 5' RACE reads with MiXCR. The repertoire has 2 million or so distinct CDR3 sequences, about 50% of them found once; the top ten carry roughly 2.1%. The specimen was blood. The origin of the receptors is a woman aged 40 to 50 in good health.

The chain carries TRBV20-1 and TRBJ1-5; 12 bases are a match to TRBD1. Germline CDR1 reads DFQATT; CDR2 reads SNEGSKA (reference sequence). With 1 base clipped from V and 5 bases from J, the junction kept 6 bases outside the gene matches. The CDR3 loop spans 16 amino acids. The CDR3 reads CSARVGQGAMYQPQHF. The CDR3 bases are TGCAGTGCTAGAGTGGGACAGGGGGCTATGTATCAGCCCCAGCATTTT.

V usage is TRBV20-1 and J usage is TRBJ2-7, with D possibly matching TRBD2 (6 bases). The CDR3 totals 12 residues. Germline V CDR1 and CDR2: DFQATT, SNEGSKA (reference sequence). The CDR3 region has the DNA TGCACTGCAAGGAGGGATACCTACGAGCAGTACTTC. It translates to CTARRDTYEQYF.

Worth noting for this clonotype: One end of the junction varies from germline; a read error may be responsible. The chain uses TRBV7-2 and TRBJ2-7; the D gene is possibly TRBD1 (5 bases). CDR3 length: 13 residues. The germline CDR1 and CDR2 sequences are SGHTA and FQGNSA. DNA of the CDR3: TGTGCCGGCAGCACAGCAGGGACCTACGAGCAGTACTTC. Encoded protein: CAGSTAGTYEQYF.

This clonotype was picked up a small number of times. The rearrangement uses TRBV6-6 and TRBJ1-4; 7 nucleotides line up with TRBD1. J lost 4 bases, V lost 5 bases, and 10 bases had no gene match. The CDR3 loop spans 16 amino acids. The V gene's germline CDR1 is MNHNY and CDR2 SVGAGI (reference sequence). This CDR3 reads CASSIRGEALNEKLFF. DNA of the CDR3: TGTGCCAGCAGTATCAGGGGGGAAGCACTTAATGAAAAACTGTTTTTT.

The rearrangement links TRBV4-3 to TRBJ1-4, with D possibly TRBD1 on 6 matching bases. Germline-derived CDR1 and CDR2 are LGHNA and YSLEER. The CDR3 is 16 residues long. V was trimmed by 0 bases and J by 4 bases, leaving 12 bases between them. CDR3 protein: CASSQDPGGVNEKLFF. The CDR3 DNA sequence: TGCGCCAGCAGCCAAGATCCGGGGGGCGTTAATGAAAAACTGTTTTTT.

V usage is TRBV5-1 and J usage is TRBJ2-5, with 8 bases matching TRBD1. The ends lost 3 bases at V and 4 bases at J; junction bases unmatched: 5. The CDR3 contains 14 residues. CDR1 and CDR2 from the germline V gene are SGHRS and YFSETQ. In DNA form, the CDR3 reads TGCGCCAGCAGCTACCCCGGGACAGGAGAGACCCAGTACTTC. This codes for CASSYPGTGETQYF.

This chain joins TRBV2 and TRBJ2-5, with D perhaps being TRBD1 or TRBD2 (7 bases each). V was cut by 2 bases and J by 4 bases, with 11 bases left in between. The length of the CDR3 is 14 residues. The germline V gene encodes CDR1 SNHLY and CDR2 FYNNEI. CDR3 DNA sequence: TGTGCCAGCAGTGAACAGGGGGGGGGAGAGACCCAGTACTTC. It translates to CASSEQGGGETQYF.

This clonotype was observed a few times. The chain recombines TRBV28 with TRBJ2-1, with TRBD2 identical over 9 bases. This CDR3 has 17 amino acids. V trimming: 4 bases; J trimming: 5 bases; junction bases outside the gene matches: 12. CDR1 and CDR2 (germline): MDHEN, SYDVKM. The CDR3 nucleotides are TGTGCCAGCAGTTCCCCAGCGGGGGGCGACGGCCACAATGAGCAGTTCTTC. This codes for CASSSPAGGDGHNEQFF. Supplemented by reference TRBV28 and TRBJ2-1, the full variable domain reads DVKVTQSSRYLVKRTGEKVFLECVQDMDHENMFWYRQDPGLGLRLIYFSYDVKMKEKGDIPEGYSVSREKKERFSLILESASTNQTSMYLCASSSPAGGDGHNEQFFGPGTRLTVL.

This clonotype was found a few times. V is TRBV7-8 and J is TRBJ2-6; no definite D call. Trimming removed 1 base from V and 0 bases from J, with 22 bases in between. Germline values: CDR1 SGHVS, CDR2 FQNEAQ. The CDR3 runs to 21 residues. The CDR3 DNA sequence: TGTGCCAGCAGCTTAGTGGTGAGGCAGGTAGCCAAAGTCTCTGGGGCCAACGTCCTGACTTTC. Its protein product is CASSLVVRQVAKVSGANVLTF. The full variable domain, completed using reference TRBV7-8 and TRBJ2-6, is GAGVSQSPRYKVAKRGQDVALRCDPISGHVSLFWYQQALGQGPEFLTYFQNEAQLDKSGLPSDRFFAERPEGSVSTLKIQRTQQEDSAVYLCASSLVVRQVAKVSGANVLTFGAGSRLTVL.

The genes are TRBV20-1 and TRBJ1-2, with 8 bases matching TRBD1. This CDR3 has 16 residues. The junction had 12 bases not matched to a gene; V was cut back by 3 bases and J by 3 bases. The germline gives CDR1 DFQATT, CDR2 SNEGSKA (reference sequence). CDR3 region: CSARDRVGIVDYGYTF. DNA for the CDR3: TGCAGTGCTAGGGACAGGGTTGGCATAGTCGACTATGGCTACACCTTC.

V gene TRBV4-2 combines with J gene TRBJ1-2; unclear D gene. Trimming removed 1 base at V and 8 bases at J, with 20 bases between. CDR3 length equals 16 residues. Germline V gives CDR1 LGHNA, CDR2 YNFKEQ. CDR3 sequence (DNA): TGTGCCAGCAGCCAAGCCCAAATGGCGGGCCCTTTCGGCTACACCTTC. This codes for CASSQAQMAGPFGYTF.

Details on this clonotype: The junction departs from the called germline gene at one end, perhaps through a read error. This chain links TRBV27 with TRBJ2-3; possible D gene TRBD1, 6 bases. In germline, CDR1 is MNHEY, CDR2 SMNVEV (reference sequence). CDR3 size: 16 residues. The CDR3 protein is CANSLSATSGADTQYF. DNA for the CDR3: TGTGCCAACAGTTTATCGGCTACTTCAGGGGCAGATACGCAGTATTTT.

The chain combines TRBV29-1 with TRBJ1-1; 7 bases match TRBD1. Per germline, CDR1 SQVTM and CDR2 ANQGSEA. The CDR3 covers 11 residues. The trim removed 4 bases at V and 12 bases at J, leaving 8 bases unmatched. CDR3 nucleotide sequence: TGCAGCGTTGGTAGACAGGGCGTGACTTTCTTT. Residues: CSVGRQGVTFF.

The J gene is TRBJ2-1, the V gene TRBV11-1; tentative D call: TRBD1 (5 bases). CDR1 is SGHAT and CDR2 is FQDESV in the germline V gene (reference sequence). V shed 1 base and J shed 12 bases, with 19 bases lying between them. The CDR3 covers 15 residues. The CDR3 loop is CASSLGGRAVNGQFF. The CDR3 coding sequence is TGTGCCAGCAGCTTAGGGGGCAGGGCGGTCAACGGGCAGTTCTTC.

Points on this clonotype: One junction end disagrees with the germline gene, perhaps due to a read error. The chain combines TRBV20-1 with TRBJ2-3, with D possibly being TRBD1 (5 bases). Germline V gene lookup returns CDR1 DFQATT and CDR2 SNEGSKA (reference sequence). This CDR3 contains 10 residues. The CDR3 protein is CRAKGDTQYF. CDR3 nucleotide sequence: TGCAGGGCTAAGGGGGATACGCAGTATTTT.

The sample holds a few counts of this clonotype. The chain carries TRBV2 and TRBJ2-7; D possibly uses TRBD1 or TRBD2 (6 bases each). The V gene's germline CDR1 is SNHLY and CDR2 FYNNEI. The CDR3 has 13 residues. V was shortened by 4 bases and J by 10 bases, with 17 bases between the two germline ends. The CDR3: CASSARGPGAQYF. In DNA form, the CDR3 reads TGTGCCAGCAGTGCGAGGGGACCGGGGGCCCAGTACTTC.

This chain uses TRBV4-3 with TRBJ2-5; 8 bases map to TRBD1. The CDR3 extends over 15 amino acids. Trimming cost V 1 base and J 2 bases; bases outside gene matches: 3. CDR1 is LGHNA and CDR2 is YSLEER in the germline V gene. The CDR3 DNA reads as TGCGCCAGCAGCCAAGGGGGGACAGGACAAGAGACCCAGTACTTC. It encodes CASSQGGTGQETQYF.

This chain joins TRBV27 and TRBJ2-1; TRBD2 might be the D (6 bases). CDR1 MNHEY and CDR2 SMNVEV come from the germline V gene (reference sequence). This CDR3 has 14 amino acids. Trimming pared 6 bases from V and 7 bases from J, leaving 16 bases between. CDR3 DNA: TGTGCCAGCAGACCCGGGAGCTTGAAGAATGAGCAGTTCTTC. It specifies CASRPGSLKNEQFF.

The chain recombines TRBV15 with TRBJ2-1; D gene unclear. The V gene lost 0 bases and the J gene lost 2 bases, with 11 bases spanning the gap. The germline CDR1 and CDR2 sequences are LNHNV and YYDKDF (reference sequence). CDR3 length: 16 residues. The CDR3 DNA is TGTGCCACCAGCAGAGATTACGGCCGAACCTACAATGAGCAGTTCTTC. Its protein product is CATSRDYGRTYNEQFF.

CDR3 in amino acids: CASSSPPAGPPFF. In DNA, the CDR3 is TGTGCCAGCAGTTCCCCCCCAGCGGGCCCTCCGTTCTTC. V gene TRBV27 combines with J gene TRBJ2-1; tentatively, D is TRBD2 (6 bases). CDR1 and CDR2 from the germline V gene are MNHEY and SMNVEV (reference sequence). This CDR3 has 13 amino acids. V was clipped by 4 bases and J by 15 bases, with 19 bases between them.

This chain uses TRBV15 with TRBJ1-4; 8 bases align to TRBD1. CDR1 and CDR2 (germline): LNHNV, YYDKDF (reference sequence). This CDR3 is built from 15 residues. Losses at the gene ends were 5 bases for V and 2 bases for J; bases not matched to a gene: 4. The CDR3 DNA reads TGTGCCACCAGCCTTGGGACAGGCACTAATGAAAAACTGTTTTTT. Amino acids: CATSLGTGTNEKLFF.

Turning to this clonotype: A much larger clone is a single base away; this may be a read error. The chain combines TRBV7-9 with TRBJ2-3, with TRBD1 matching over 8 bases. The CDR3 runs 15 residues. V trimming: 1 base; J trimming: 2 bases; junction bases outside the gene matches: 2. The germline gives CDR1 SEHNR, CDR2 FQNEAQ (reference sequence). CDR3 sequence (DNA): TGTGCCAGCAGCTTAGACAGGGGGACCACAGATACGCAGTATTTT. This codes for CASSLDRGTTDTQYF.

The sample holds a few counts of this clonotype. V gene TRBV4-3 combines with J gene TRBJ2-5; 11 nucleotides agree with TRBD2. Trimming at V came to 2 bases and at J to 11 bases, leaving 22 bases not matched to a gene. This CDR3 is 19 amino acids long. Germline loops: CDR1 LGHNA, CDR2 YSLEER. The CDR3 nucleotides read TGCGCCAGCAGCCAAACAGGGCAACTAGCGGGGGTCCAAACACATGAGCAGTACTTC. Amino acids: CASSQTGQLAGVQTHEQYF.

V gene TRBV4-3 combines with J gene TRBJ1-2, with D possibly being TRBD1 (5 bases). The V gene's germline CDR1 is LGHNA and CDR2 YSLEER. With 1 base removed from V and 7 bases from J, the gap between germline ends came to 13 bases. The length of the CDR3 is 14 residues. This CDR3 is CASSQVSGRVGYTF. The CDR3 DNA follows: TGCGCCAGCAGCCAAGTAAGCGGCAGGGTTGGCTACACCTTC.

This chain connects TRBV3-1 to TRBJ2-4; D possibly corresponds to TRBD1 (7 bases). Germline values: CDR1 LGHDT, CDR2 YNNKEL (reference sequence). V gave up 3 bases and J gave up 6 bases, with 15 bases separating them. The CDR3 consists of 15 residues. CDR3 coding DNA: TGTGCCAGCAGCCAGGAGGGGGCGCCGGGAAACATTCAGTACTTC. Translation: CASSQEGAPGNIQYF.

V usage is TRBV21-1 and J usage is TRBJ1-1. TRBV21-1 is designated a pseudogene. The CDR3 consists of 13 residues. The CDR3 nucleotides are TGTGTCAGCAGCAAATGGGCAGGCACTGAAGCTTTCTTT. The encoded protein is CVSSKWAGTEAFF.

This clonotype was observed many times. The gene calls are TRBV2 and TRBJ2-1; 9 nucleotides agree with TRBD2. Per germline, CDR1 SNHLY and CDR2 FYNNEI. The trim removed 6 bases at V and 2 bases at J, leaving 5 bases unmatched. CDR3 size: 15 residues. The CDR3 protein is CASSRSGGTYNEQFF. CDR3 coding DNA: TGTGCCAGCAGCCGTAGCGGGGGTACCTACAATGAGCAGTTCTTC.

The rearrangement joins TRBV6-5 to TRBJ1-2, with D perhaps TRBD1 (6 bases). CDR1 is MNHEY and CDR2 is SVGAGI in the germline V gene. V lost 5 bases, J lost 2 bases, and 15 bases lay in between. The CDR3 totals 15 residues. This CDR3 is CASSTPTDRNYGYTF. Written as DNA, the CDR3 is TGTGCCAGCAGTACACCGACGGACAGAAACTATGGCTACACCTTC.